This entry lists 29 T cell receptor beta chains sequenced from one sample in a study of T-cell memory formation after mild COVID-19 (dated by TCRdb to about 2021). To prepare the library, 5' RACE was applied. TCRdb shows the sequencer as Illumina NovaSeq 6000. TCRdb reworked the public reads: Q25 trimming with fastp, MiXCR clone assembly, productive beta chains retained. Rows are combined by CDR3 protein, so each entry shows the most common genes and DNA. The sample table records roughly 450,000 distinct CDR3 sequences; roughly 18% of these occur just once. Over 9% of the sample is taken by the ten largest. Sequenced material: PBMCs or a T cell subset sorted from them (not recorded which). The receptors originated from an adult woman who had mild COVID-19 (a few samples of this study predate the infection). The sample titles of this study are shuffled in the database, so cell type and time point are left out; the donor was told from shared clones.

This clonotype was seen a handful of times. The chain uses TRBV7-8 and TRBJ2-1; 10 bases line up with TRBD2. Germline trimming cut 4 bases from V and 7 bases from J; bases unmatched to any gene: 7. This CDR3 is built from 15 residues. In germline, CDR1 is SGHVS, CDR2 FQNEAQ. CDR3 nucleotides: TGTGCCAGCAGCTCTGAAGCGGGGGGGGCAAATGAGCAGTTCTTC. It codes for CASSSEAGGANEQFF.

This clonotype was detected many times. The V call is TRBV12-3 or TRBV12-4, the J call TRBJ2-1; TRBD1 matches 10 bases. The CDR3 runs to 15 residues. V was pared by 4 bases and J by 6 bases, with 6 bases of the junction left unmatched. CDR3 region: CASSSGTGVINEQFF. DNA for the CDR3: TGTGCCAGCAGTTCCGGGACAGGGGTTATCAATGAGCAGTTCTTC.

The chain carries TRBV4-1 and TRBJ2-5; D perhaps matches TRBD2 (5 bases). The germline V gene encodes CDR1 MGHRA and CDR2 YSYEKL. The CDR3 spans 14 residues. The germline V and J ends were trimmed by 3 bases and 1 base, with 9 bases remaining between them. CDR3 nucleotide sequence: TGCGCCAGCAGCCACCCGGGGATCCAAGAGACCCAGTACTTC. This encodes CASSHPGIQETQYF.

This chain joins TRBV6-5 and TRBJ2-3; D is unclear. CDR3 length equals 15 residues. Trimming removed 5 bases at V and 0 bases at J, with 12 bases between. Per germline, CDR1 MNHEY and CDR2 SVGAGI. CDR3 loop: CASSHLRASTDTQYF. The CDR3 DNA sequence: TGTGCCAGCAGTCACCTCCGGGCTAGCACAGATACGCAGTATTTT.

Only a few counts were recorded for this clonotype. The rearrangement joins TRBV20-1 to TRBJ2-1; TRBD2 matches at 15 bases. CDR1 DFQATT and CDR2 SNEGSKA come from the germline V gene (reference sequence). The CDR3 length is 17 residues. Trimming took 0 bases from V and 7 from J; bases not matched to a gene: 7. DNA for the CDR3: TGCAGTGCTAGAGATAGAGGACTAGCGGGAGGGGTGAATGAGCAGTTCTTC. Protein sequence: CSARDRGLAGGVNEQFF.

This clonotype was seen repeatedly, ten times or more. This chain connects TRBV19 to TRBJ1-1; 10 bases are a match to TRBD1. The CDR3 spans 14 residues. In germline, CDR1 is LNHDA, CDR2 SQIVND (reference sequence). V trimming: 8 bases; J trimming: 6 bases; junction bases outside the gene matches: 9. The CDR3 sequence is CASLNRDRGSEAFF. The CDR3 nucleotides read TGTGCCAGTCTGAACCGGGACAGGGGATCTGAAGCTTTCTTT.

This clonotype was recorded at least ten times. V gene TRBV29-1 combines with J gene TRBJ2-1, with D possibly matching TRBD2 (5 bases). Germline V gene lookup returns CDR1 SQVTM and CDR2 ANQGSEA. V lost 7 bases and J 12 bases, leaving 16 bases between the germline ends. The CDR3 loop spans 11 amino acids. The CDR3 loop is CSAGSNDAQFF. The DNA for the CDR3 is TGCAGCGCTGGGAGTAATGATGCGCAGTTCTTC.

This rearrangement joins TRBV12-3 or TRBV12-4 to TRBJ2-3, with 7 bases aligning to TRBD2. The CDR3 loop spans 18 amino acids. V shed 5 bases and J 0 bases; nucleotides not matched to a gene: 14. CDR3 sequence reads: CASSPPLWGDYSTDTQYF. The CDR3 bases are TGTGCCAGCAGTCCGCCATTGTGGGGGGACTATAGCACAGATACGCAGTATTTT.

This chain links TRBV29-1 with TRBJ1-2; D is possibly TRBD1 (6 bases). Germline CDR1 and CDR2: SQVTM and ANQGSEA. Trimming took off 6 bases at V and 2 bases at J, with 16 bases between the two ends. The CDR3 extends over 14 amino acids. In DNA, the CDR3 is TGCAGCGTCGATTGGGGGGGCCCCAACTATGGCTACACCTTC. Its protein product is CSVDWGGPNYGYTF. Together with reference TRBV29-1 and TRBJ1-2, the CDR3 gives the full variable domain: SAVISQKPSRDICQRGTSLTIQCQVDSQVTMMFWYRQQPGQSLTLIATANQGSEATYESGFVIDKFPISRPNLTFSTLTVSNMSPEDSSIYLCSVDWGGPNYGYTFGSGTRLTVV.

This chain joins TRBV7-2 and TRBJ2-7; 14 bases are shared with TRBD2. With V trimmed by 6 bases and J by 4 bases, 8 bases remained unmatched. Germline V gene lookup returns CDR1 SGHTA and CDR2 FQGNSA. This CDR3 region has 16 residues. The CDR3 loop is CASRSTSGGAAYEQYF. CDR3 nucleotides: TGTGCCAGCAGGTCGACTAGCGGGGGGGCCGCTTACGAGCAGTACTTC.

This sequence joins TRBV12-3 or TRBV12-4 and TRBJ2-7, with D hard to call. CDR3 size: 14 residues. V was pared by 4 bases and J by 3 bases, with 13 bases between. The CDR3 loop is CASSSFGGSYEQYF. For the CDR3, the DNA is TGTGCCAGCAGTTCCTTCGGTGGTAGCTACGAGCAGTACTTC.

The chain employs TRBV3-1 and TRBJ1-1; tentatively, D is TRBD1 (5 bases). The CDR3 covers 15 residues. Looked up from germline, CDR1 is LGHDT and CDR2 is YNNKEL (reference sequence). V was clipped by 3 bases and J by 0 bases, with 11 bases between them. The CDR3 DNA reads TGTGCCAGCAGCCAGGGGACTGACATGAACACTGAAGCTTTCTTT. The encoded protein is CASSQGTDMNTEAFF.

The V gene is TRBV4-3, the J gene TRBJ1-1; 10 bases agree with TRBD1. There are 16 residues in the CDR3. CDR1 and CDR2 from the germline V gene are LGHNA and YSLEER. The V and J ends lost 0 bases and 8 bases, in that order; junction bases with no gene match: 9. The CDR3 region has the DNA TGCGCCAGCAGCCAAGATGGCTCAAGGACAGGGGGGGAAGCTTTCTTT. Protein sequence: CASSQDGSRTGGEAFF.

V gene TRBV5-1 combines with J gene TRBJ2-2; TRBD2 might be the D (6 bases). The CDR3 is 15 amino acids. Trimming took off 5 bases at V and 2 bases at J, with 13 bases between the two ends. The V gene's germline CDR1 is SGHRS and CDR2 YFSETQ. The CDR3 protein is CASRGTVGNTGELFF. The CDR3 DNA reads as TGCGCCAGCAGGGGGACTGTCGGCAACACCGGGGAGCTGTTTTTT. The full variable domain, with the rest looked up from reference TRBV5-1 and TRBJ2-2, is KAGVTQTPRYLIKTRGQQVTLSCSPISGHRSVSWYQQTPGQGLQFLFEYFSETQRNKGNFPGRFSGRQFSNSRSEMNVSTLELGDSALYLCASRGTVGNTGELFFGEGSRLTVL.

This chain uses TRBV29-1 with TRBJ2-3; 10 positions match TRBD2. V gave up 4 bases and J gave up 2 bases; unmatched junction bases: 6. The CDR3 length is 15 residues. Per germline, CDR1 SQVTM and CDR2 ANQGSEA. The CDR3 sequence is CSVGRTSGYTDTQYF. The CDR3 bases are TGCAGCGTTGGCCGGACTAGCGGCTACACAGATACGCAGTATTTT.

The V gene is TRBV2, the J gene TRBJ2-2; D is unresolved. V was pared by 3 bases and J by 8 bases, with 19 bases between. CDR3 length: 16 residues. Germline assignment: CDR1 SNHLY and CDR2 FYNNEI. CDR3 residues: CASSDAMTRQWGELFF. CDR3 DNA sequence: TGTGCCAGCAGTGATGCGATGACCCGGCAGTGGGGGGAGCTGTTTTTT.

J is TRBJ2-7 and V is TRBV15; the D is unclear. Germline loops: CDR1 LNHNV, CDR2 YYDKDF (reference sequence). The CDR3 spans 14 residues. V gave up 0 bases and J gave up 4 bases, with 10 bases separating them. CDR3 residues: CATSRDSGEYEQYF. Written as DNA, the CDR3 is TGTGCCACCAGCAGAGATTCTGGGGAATACGAGCAGTACTTC.

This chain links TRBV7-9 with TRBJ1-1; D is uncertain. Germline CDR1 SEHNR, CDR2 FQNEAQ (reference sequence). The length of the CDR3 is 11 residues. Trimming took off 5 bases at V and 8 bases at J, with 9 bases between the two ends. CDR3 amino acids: CASSNEAEAFF. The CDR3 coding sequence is TGTGCCAGCAGCAACGAGGCGGAAGCTTTCTTT.

CDR3 sequence (DNA): TGTGCCAGCAGCCAAGCCGGAGAGGGGGCCTACGAGCAGTACTTC. It is translated as CASSQAGEGAYEQYF. J is TRBJ2-7 and V is TRBV3-1, with D possibly matching TRBD1 (6 bases). Germline values: CDR1 LGHDT, CDR2 YNNKEL (reference sequence). Trimming left V 1 base short and J 2 bases short, with 12 bases between. The CDR3 covers 15 residues.

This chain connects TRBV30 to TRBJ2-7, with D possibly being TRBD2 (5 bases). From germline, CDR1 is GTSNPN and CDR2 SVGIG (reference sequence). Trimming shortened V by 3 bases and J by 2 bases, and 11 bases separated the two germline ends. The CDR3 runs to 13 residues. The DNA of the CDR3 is TGTGCCTGGAGCACACTAGAGACCTACGAGCAGTACTTC. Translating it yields CAWSTLETYEQYF.

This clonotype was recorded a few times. CDR3 sequence (DNA): TGTGCCAGCAGCTCCGACAGGGGGCGAGACACAGATACGCAGTATTTT. Its translation is CASSSDRGRDTDTQYF. The chain joins TRBV7-8 to TRBJ2-3, with 10 bases aligning to TRBD1. CDR3 length: 16 amino acids. The germline gives CDR1 SGHVS, CDR2 FQNEAQ. The trim removed 4 bases at V and 2 bases at J, leaving 6 bases unmatched.

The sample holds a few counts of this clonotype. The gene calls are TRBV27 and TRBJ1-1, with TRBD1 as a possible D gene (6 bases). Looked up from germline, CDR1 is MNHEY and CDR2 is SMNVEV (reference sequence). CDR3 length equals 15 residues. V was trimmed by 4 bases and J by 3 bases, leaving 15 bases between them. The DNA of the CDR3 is TGTGCCAGCAGTTCTAAGGGTGAGGGGGACACTGAAGCTTTCTTT. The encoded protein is CASSSKGEGDTEAFF.

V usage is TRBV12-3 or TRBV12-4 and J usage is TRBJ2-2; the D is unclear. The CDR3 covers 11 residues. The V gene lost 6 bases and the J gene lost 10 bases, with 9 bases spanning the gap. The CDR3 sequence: CASRGRAELFF. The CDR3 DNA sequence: TGTGCCAGCAGAGGCCGTGCGGAGCTGTTTTTT.

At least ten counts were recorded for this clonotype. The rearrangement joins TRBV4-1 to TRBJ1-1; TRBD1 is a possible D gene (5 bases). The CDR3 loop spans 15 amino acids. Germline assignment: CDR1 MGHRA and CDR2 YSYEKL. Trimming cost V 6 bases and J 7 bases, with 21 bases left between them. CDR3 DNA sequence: TGCGCCAGCAGAACCTCGGACACCAGAGGCTATGAAGCTTTCTTT. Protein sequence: CASRTSDTRGYEAFF.

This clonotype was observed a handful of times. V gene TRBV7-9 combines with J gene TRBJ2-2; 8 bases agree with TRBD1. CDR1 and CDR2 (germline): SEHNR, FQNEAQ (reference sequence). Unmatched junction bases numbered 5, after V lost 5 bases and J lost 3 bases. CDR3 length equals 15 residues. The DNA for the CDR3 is TGTGCCAGCAGCGTCAGACAGGGGCACACCGGGGAGCTGTTTTTT. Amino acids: CASSVRQGHTGELFF. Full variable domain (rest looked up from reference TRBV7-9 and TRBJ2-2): DTGVSQNPRHKITKRGQNVTFRCDPISEHNRLYWYRQTLGQGPEFLTYFQNEAQLEKSRLLSDRFSAERPKGSFSTLEIQRTEQGDSAMYLCASSVRQGHTGELFFGEGSRLTVL.

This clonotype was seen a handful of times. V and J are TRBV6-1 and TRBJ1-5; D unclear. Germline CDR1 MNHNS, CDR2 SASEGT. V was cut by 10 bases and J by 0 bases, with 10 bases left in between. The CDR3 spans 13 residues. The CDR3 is CATGQNSNQPQHF. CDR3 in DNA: TGTGCCACCGGGCAGAATAGCAATCAGCCCCAGCATTTT.

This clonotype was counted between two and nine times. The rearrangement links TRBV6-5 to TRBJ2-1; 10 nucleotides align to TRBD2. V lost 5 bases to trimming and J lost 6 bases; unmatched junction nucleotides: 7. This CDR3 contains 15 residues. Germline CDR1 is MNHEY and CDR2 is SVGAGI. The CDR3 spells CASSPPLAGFNEQFF. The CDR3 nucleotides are TGTGCCAGCAGTCCGCCACTAGCGGGATTCAATGAGCAGTTCTTC.

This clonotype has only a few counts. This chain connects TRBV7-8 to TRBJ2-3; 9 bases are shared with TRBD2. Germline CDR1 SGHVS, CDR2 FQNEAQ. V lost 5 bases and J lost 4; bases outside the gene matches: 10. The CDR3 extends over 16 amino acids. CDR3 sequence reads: CASSPVGLAGSDTQYF. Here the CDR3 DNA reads TGTGCCAGCAGCCCCGTCGGGCTAGCGGGGTCAGATACGCAGTATTTT.

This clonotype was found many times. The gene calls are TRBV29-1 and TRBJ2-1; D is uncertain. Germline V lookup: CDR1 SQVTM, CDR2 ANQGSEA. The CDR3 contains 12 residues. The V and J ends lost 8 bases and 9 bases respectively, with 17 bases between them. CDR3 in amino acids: CSTQTLQGEQFF. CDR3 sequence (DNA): TGCAGCACTCAGACACTGCAAGGTGAGCAGTTCTTC.